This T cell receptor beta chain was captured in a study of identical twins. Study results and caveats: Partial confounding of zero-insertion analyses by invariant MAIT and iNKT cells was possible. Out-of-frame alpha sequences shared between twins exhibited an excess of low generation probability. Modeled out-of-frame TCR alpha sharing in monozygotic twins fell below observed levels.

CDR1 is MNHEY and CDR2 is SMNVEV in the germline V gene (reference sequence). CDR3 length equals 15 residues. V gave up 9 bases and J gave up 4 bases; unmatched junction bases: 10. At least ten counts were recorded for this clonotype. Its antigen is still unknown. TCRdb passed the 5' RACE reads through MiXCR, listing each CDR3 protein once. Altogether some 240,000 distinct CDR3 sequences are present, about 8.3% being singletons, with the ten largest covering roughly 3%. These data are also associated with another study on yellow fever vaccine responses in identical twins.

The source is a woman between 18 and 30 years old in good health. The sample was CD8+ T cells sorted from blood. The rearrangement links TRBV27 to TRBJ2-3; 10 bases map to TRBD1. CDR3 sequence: CASSTGQGFPDTQYF. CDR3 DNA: TGTGCCAGTTCGACGGGACAGGGGTTCCCAGATACGCAGTATTTT.